This TCR beta chain was recovered during a study of blood T cell repertoires in COVID-19. TCRdb's table, derived via immunoSEQ multiplex PCR, lists solely in-frame clones and lacks some. The repertoire holds roughly 250,000 clones, with more than 85% as singletons. Per germline, CDR1 MGHDK and CDR2 SYGVNS. Trimming stripped 3 bases from V and 0 bases from J, with 15 bases between. The CDR3 is 17 amino acids. The chain combines TRBV25-1 with TRBJ1-5, with no clear D. The sequence was collected from a young adult with COVID-19, enrolled during active disease. Sample: peripheral blood. CDR3 sequence: CASSDRRTEYSNQPQHF. CDR3 in DNA: TGTGCCAGCAGTGATAGGAGGACGGAGTATAGCAATCAGCCCCAGCATTTT. Full variable domain (outside the CDR3, taken from reference TRBV25-1 and TRBJ1-5): EADIYQTPRYLVIGTGKKITLECSQTMGHDKMYWYQQDPGMELHLIHYSYGVNSTEKGDLSSESTVSRIRTEHFPLTLESARPSHTSQYLCASSDRRTEYSNQPQHFGDGTRLSIL.